The 30 T cell receptor beta chains listed next were all sequenced from one sample in a study of chemoradiotherapy in HPV16-positive cancers (dated by TCRdb to the early 2020s). The protocol used for the library was the immunoSEQ multiplex PCR assay. TCRdb mirrors the immuneACCESS table, restricted to in-frame sequences. Some clones are absent from its copies; in checked studies, under half trace to an unresolved V gene, and the reason for the others is unknown. Within this sample are about 32,000 clones, with about 91% of them counted one time only. The ten top clones hold under 5.5% of the sample. This sample comprised blood, obtained from a patient who underwent chemoradiotherapy. Source of these receptors: a human donor with HPV-associated anogenital cancer.

The chain couples TRBV5-1 to TRBJ2-5; TRBD2 aligns across 7 bases. V trimming: 2 bases; J trimming: 0 bases; junction bases outside the gene matches: 1. The CDR3 covers 14 residues. Germline lookup yields CDR1 SGHRS and CDR2 YFSETQ. For the CDR3, the DNA is TGCGCCAGCAGCTTTACTAGCGACCAAGAGACCCAGTACTTC. The encoded protein is CASSFTSDQETQYF.

The V call is TRBV9, the J call TRBJ2-3, with 10 bases aligning to TRBD2. Per the germline V gene, CDR1 is SGDLS and CDR2 is YYNGEE. The CDR3 consists of 17 residues. With V trimmed by 1 base and J by 0 bases, 5 bases remained unmatched. CDR3 DNA: TGTGCCAGCAGCGTAACCTTAGCGGGGGGAAGCACAGATACGCAGTATTTT. The encoded protein is CASSVTLAGGSTDTQYF. Complete variable domain (other parts from reference TRBV9 and TRBJ2-3): DSGVTQTPKHLITATGQRVTLRCSPRSGDLSVYWYQQSLDQGLQFLIQYYNGEERAKGNILERFSAQQFPDLHSELNLSSLELGDSALYFCASSVTLAGGSTDTQYFGPGTRLTVL.

The chain has TRBV29-1 and TRBJ1-5, with TRBD1 matching 7 bases. The CDR3 is 14 amino acids. After removal of 6 bases from V and 6 bases from J, the junction contained 11 bases not matched to a gene. Germline V gives CDR1 SQVTM, CDR2 ANQGSEA. CDR3 residues: CSVGTGVYGQPQHF. The CDR3 nucleotides are TGCAGCGTGGGTACAGGGGTGTATGGTCAGCCCCAGCATTTT.

The rearrangement joins TRBV27 to TRBJ2-2; 9 nucleotides agree with TRBD1. V shed 4 bases, J shed 0 bases, and the junction held 3 bases outside the gene matches. Per germline, CDR1 MNHEY and CDR2 SMNVEV (reference sequence). This CDR3 is 16 amino acids long. CDR3 bases: TGTGCCAGCAGTTCCCGACAGGGGGCGAACACCGGGGAGCTGTTTTTT. Its protein product is CASSSRQGANTGELFF.

The chain couples TRBV6-6 to TRBJ2-3; 7 bases match TRBD1. Looked up from germline, CDR1 is MNHNY and CDR2 is SVGAGI (reference sequence). The ends lost 9 bases at V and 0 bases at J; junction bases unmatched: 9. CDR3 size: 15 residues. CDR3 residues: CASLSGGRSTDTQYF. The CDR3 DNA follows: TGTGCCAGTCTTTCAGGGGGTCGGAGCACAGATACGCAGTATTTT.

The chain joins TRBV19 to TRBJ2-7; 8 nucleotides match TRBD2. The length of the CDR3 is 15 residues. Per the germline V gene, CDR1 is LNHDA and CDR2 is SQIVND (reference sequence). Unmatched junction bases numbered 8, after V lost 5 bases and J lost 2 bases. The CDR3 DNA sequence: TGTGCCAGTAGTCCAACCGGGACTAGGACCTACGAGCAGTACTTC. It is translated as CASSPTGTRTYEQYF.

V and J are TRBV19 and TRBJ1-1; no firm D call. Germline V gives CDR1 LNHDA, CDR2 SQIVND (reference sequence). The CDR3 runs 14 residues. The V and J ends lost 7 bases and 1 base respectively, with 13 bases between them. The chain's CDR3 is CASMPRASNTEAFF. CDR3 coding DNA: TGTGCCAGTATGCCGAGAGCGTCGAACACTGAAGCTTTCTTT.

The V and J genes are TRBV11-1 and TRBJ2-7; 10 nucleotides align to TRBD1. The CDR3 covers 15 residues. The germline CDR1 and CDR2 sequences are SGHAT and FQDESV (reference sequence). V was pared by 4 bases and J by 0 bases, with 3 bases of the junction left unmatched. The CDR3 reads CASSSGQGYSYEQYF. The CDR3 DNA sequence: TGTGCCAGCAGCTCGGGACAGGGGTACTCCTACGAGCAGTACTTC.

This clone was detected only once. The chain couples TRBV11-2 to TRBJ1-1; a possible D gene is TRBD1 (6 bases). Germline values: CDR1 SGHAT, CDR2 FQNNGV. V lost 1 base to trimming and J lost 5 bases, with 11 bases between them. The CDR3 runs to 14 residues. In nucleotides, the CDR3 is TGTGCCAGCAGCTTAGTAGGGGGGAGGACTGAAGCTTTCTTT. Translated, it gives CASSLVGGRTEAFF.

The V call is TRBV12-5, the J call TRBJ2-1; D ambiguous. Germline lookup yields CDR1 LGHNT and CDR2 FRNRAP. This CDR3 comprises 13 residues. V was trimmed by 7 bases and J by 6 bases, leaving 13 bases between them. The CDR3: CASAPGAANEQFF. The CDR3 coding sequence is TGTGCTAGTGCCCCCGGTGCAGCCAATGAGCAGTTCTTC.

V and J are TRBV9 and TRBJ2-3; D is possibly TRBD1 or TRBD2 (5 bases each). The CDR3 covers 15 residues. Germline lookup yields CDR1 SGDLS and CDR2 YYNGEE. Trimming cost V 2 bases and J 6 bases, with 16 bases left between them. CDR3 loop: CASSVLAGRSDTQYF. The CDR3 DNA follows: TGTGCCAGCAGCGTTCTAGCAGGGCGTTCCGATACGCAGTATTTT.

The chain employs TRBV7-9 and TRBJ2-4; D may be TRBD1 (6 bases). This CDR3 comprises 15 residues. Germline V CDR1 and CDR2: SEHNR, FQNEAQ (reference sequence). The ends were cut back, 4 bases at V and 0 bases at J, with 10 bases in the middle. The CDR3 DNA sequence: TGTGCCAGCAGCTCGTTACAGGGAGCCAAAAACATTCAGTACTTC. Residues: CASSSLQGAKNIQYF.

This chain connects TRBV18 to TRBJ2-7, with 8 bases lining up with TRBD2. Germline CDR1 KGHSH, CDR2 LQKENI. V was clipped by 2 bases and J by 2 bases; unmatched bases: 5. The CDR3 length is 15 residues. CDR3 sequence (DNA): TGTGCCAGCTCACCAGGTACTAGCGGAACCTACGAGCAGTACTTC. This codes for CASSPGTSGTYEQYF.

This clone was seen once. The chain couples TRBV4-2 to TRBJ2-7, with TRBD1 identical over 7 bases. V gave up 1 base and J gave up 3 bases; unmatched junction bases: 3. This CDR3 has 14 amino acids. The germline V gene encodes CDR1 LGHNA and CDR2 YNFKEQ. The CDR3 nucleotides read TGTGCCAGCAGCCAAGGACAGGGAGACTACGAGCAGTACTTC. Encoded protein: CASSQGQGDYEQYF.

The chain carries TRBV5-5 and TRBJ1-5; D call uncertain. CDR1 and CDR2 (germline): SGHKS, YYEKEE (reference sequence). The CDR3 runs to 15 residues. Trimming stripped 1 base from V and 1 base from J, with 9 bases between. The CDR3 loop is CASSLMSGSNQPQHF. CDR3 DNA sequence: TGTGCCAGCAGCTTGATGTCCGGGAGCAATCAGCCCCAGCATTTT.

The chain employs TRBV6-1 and TRBJ2-7; 14 bases agree with TRBD2. This CDR3 has 13 amino acids. Germline CDR1 is MNHNS and CDR2 is SASEGT. The V gene end was trimmed by 10 bases and the J gene end by 4 bases; junction bases not matched to a gene: 3. The CDR3 sequence is CATWTSGRYEQYF. CDR3 nucleotides: TGTGCCACCTGGACTAGCGGGAGGTACGAGCAGTACTTC.

V and J are TRBV11-2 and TRBJ2-7; no firm D call. Trimming shortened V by 2 bases and J by 4 bases, and 9 bases separated the two germline ends. This CDR3 region has 13 residues. Germline values: CDR1 SGHAT, CDR2 FQNNGV. As DNA, the CDR3 is TGTGCCAGCAGCTTAAGGCCAGGATACGAGCAGTACTTC. Protein product: CASSLRPGYEQYF.

This chain connects TRBV7-9 to TRBJ1-1; no clear D. Germline CDR1 reads SEHNR; CDR2 reads FQNEAQ (reference sequence). Trimming took off 1 base at V and 8 bases at J, with 11 bases between the two ends. The length of the CDR3 is 13 residues. This CDR3 is CASSLDISDEAFF. The CDR3 DNA reads as TGTGCCAGCAGCTTAGATATATCAGACGAAGCTTTCTTT.

The genes are TRBV7-8 and TRBJ1-1, with D possibly matching TRBD1 (6 bases). Deletions cut 1 base from V and 2 bases from J, with 14 bases between. The CDR3 loop spans 16 amino acids. Germline values: CDR1 SGHVS, CDR2 FQNEAQ. As DNA, the CDR3 is TGTGCCAGCAGCTTAGACGTTCAGACAGGTAACACTGAAGCTTTCTTT. This gives the protein CASSLDVQTGNTEAFF.

The genes are TRBV6-6 and TRBJ1-2; 7 positions match TRBD1. Per germline, CDR1 MNHNY and CDR2 SVGAGI (reference sequence). Unmatched junction bases numbered 7, after V lost 11 bases and J lost 1 base. There are 13 residues in the CDR3. DNA for the CDR3: TGTGCCGCATCCCGGGACAGTAACTATGGCTACACCTTC. The encoded protein is CAASRDSNYGYTF.

This chain joins TRBV10-1 and TRBJ2-2; 8 positions agree with TRBD2. Per the germline V gene, CDR1 is WNHNN and CDR2 is SYGVQD (reference sequence). The CDR3 sequence is 16 residues long. With V trimmed by 10 bases and J by 1 base, 11 bases remained unmatched. CDR3 amino acids: CATPPLLAENTGELFF. The CDR3 coding sequence is TGCGCCACCCCACCCCTACTAGCGGAGAACACCGGGGAGCTGTTTTTT.

The chain recombines TRBV7-3 with TRBJ1-1; D uncertain. The CDR3 length is 13 residues. The V end was cut by 5 bases, the J end by 5 bases, with 12 bases between. CDR1 and CDR2 (germline): SGHTA, FQGTGA. The CDR3 here is CASSLARNTEAFF. For the CDR3, the DNA is TGTGCCAGCAGCCTTGCCCGGAATACTGAAGCTTTCTTT.

The table lists this clone with a few counts. V usage is TRBV2 and J usage is TRBJ1-5, with 8 positions matching TRBD1. The length of the CDR3 is 17 residues. Germline V lookup: CDR1 SNHLY, CDR2 FYNNEI. The trim removed 1 base at V and 7 bases at J, leaving 12 bases unmatched. This CDR3 reads CASSEVQTGGRWQPQHF. In nucleotides, the CDR3 is TGTGCCAGCAGTGAAGTACAAACAGGGGGGAGGTGGCAGCCCCAGCATTTT.

The chain couples TRBV6-5 to TRBJ1-1, with D unclear. Germline V CDR1 and CDR2: MNHEY, SVGAGI. The CDR3 spans 14 residues. V lost 4 bases, J lost 0 bases, and 9 bases lay in between. This chain's CDR3 is CASSWERMNTEAFF. CDR3 in DNA: TGTGCCAGCAGTTGGGAGAGAATGAACACTGAAGCTTTCTTT.

The rearrangement uses TRBV6-5 and TRBJ1-1; no reliable D call. Trimming removed 2 bases at V and 7 bases at J, with 11 bases between. The germline CDR1 and CDR2 sequences are MNHEY and SVGAGI. The CDR3 extends over 13 amino acids. CDR3 residues: CASSYHNFGEAFF. DNA for the CDR3: TGTGCCAGCAGTTACCACAACTTCGGTGAAGCTTTCTTT.

The J gene is TRBJ2-5, the V gene TRBV10-2, with D maybe TRBD2 (5 bases). The DNA end lines up better with TRBJ2-7; the J call may be wrong. Germline V gene data show CDR1 as WSHSY and CDR2 as SAAADI. The CDR3 is 15 amino acids. The CDR3 DNA reads as TGCGCCAGCAGTATTACTTCGGAGGCCTCCTACGAGCAGTACTTC. Translated: CASSITSEASYEQYF.

This clone was observed once. The genes are TRBV4-2 and TRBJ2-3, with 7 bases lining up with TRBD1. The CDR3 length is 16 residues. Germline trimming cut 4 bases from V and 2 bases from J; bases unmatched to any gene: 9. The germline V gene has CDR1 LGHNA and CDR2 YNFKEQ. The CDR3 is CASSPRTGTFTDTQYF. The CDR3 DNA is TGTGCCAGCAGCCCCCGGACAGGCACGTTCACAGATACGCAGTATTTT.

The V call is TRBV19, the J call TRBJ2-1, with 7 positions matching TRBD2. There are 17 residues in the CDR3. V was clipped by 2 bases and J by 5 bases; unmatched bases: 12. Germline values: CDR1 LNHDA, CDR2 SQIVND (reference sequence). CDR3 region: CASSILWEGRRNNEQFF. DNA for the CDR3: TGTGCCAGTAGTATATTGTGGGAGGGCCGTCGTAACAATGAGCAGTTCTTC.

The J gene is TRBJ2-1, the V gene TRBV27; 8 positions match TRBD1. Germline lookup yields CDR1 MNHEY and CDR2 SMNVEV (reference sequence). The length of the CDR3 is 13 residues. J lost 6 bases, V lost 3 bases, and 1 base had no gene match. CDR3 sequence (DNA): TGTGCCAGCAGTTTCGGGACAGGCAATGAGCAGTTCTTC. Translated: CASSFGTGNEQFF.

The rearrangement joins TRBV9 to TRBJ2-7; TRBD1 aligns across 7 bases. Per germline, CDR1 SGDLS and CDR2 YYNGEE. There are 14 residues in the CDR3. Trimming removed 0 bases from V and 2 bases from J; junction bases left unmatched: 2. CDR3 loop: CASSVEGQTYEQYF. CDR3 DNA: TGTGCCAGCAGCGTAGAGGGACAGACCTACGAGCAGTACTTC.